This TCR beta chain came from a study of T cell responses to AZD1222 COVID-19 vaccine. Overall study findings and caveats: Nearly half of the spike-specific TCRs reportedly recognize variant regions that carry no mutations. Regions 160-218 and 743-854 dominated among vaccine-associated CD4 TCRs spanning spike.

The assay was immunoSEQ multiplex PCR, and TCRdb's table has in-frame clones only and misses some. The sample holds about 120,000 clones, 90% to 95% seen once. With 1 base removed from V and 2 bases from J, the gap between germline ends came to 5 bases. The CDR3 loop spans 13 amino acids. Germline V gives CDR1 SGHAT, CDR2 FQNNGV. Details on this clone: Its antigen is undetermined. This specimen includes other DNA sequences encoding the same CDR3.

The TCR sequence derives from an adult in good health. This rearrangement joins TRBV11-2 to TRBJ2-5; D not certain. This material consisted of peripheral blood, taken on day 0 of AZD1222 vaccination. The CDR3, as DNA: TGTGCCAGCAGCTTAGGACATCAAGAGACCCAGTACTTC. Translated: CASSLGHQETQYF.